These 30 T cell receptor beta chains came from one sample sequenced in a study of T cell repertoires in cytomegalovirus infection. A single record per CDR3 protein comes from TCRdb applying MiXCR to the reads. The repertoire holds 250,000 to 300,000 distinct CDR3 sequences, more than 20% seen once, with 14% in the top ten. The sequencing sample was made of PBMCs. The receptors originated from a human donor in good health (CMV status not recorded). Some clones in this sample may be carry-over from other donors' samples.

This clonotype was detected only a few times. This chain links TRBV15 with TRBJ2-7; 8 bases line up with TRBD2. CDR1 and CDR2 from the germline V gene are LNHNV and YYDKDF (reference sequence). This CDR3 region has 16 residues. V gave up 2 bases and J gave up 4 bases; unmatched junction bases: 10. The CDR3 nucleotides read TGTGCCACCAGCAGATCCTCAGGGCCGGGAGGGTACGAGCAGTACTTC. Translating it yields CATSRSSGPGGYEQYF.

The chain recombines TRBV20-1 with TRBJ2-7; 7 bases fit TRBD1. Germline loops: CDR1 DFQATT, CDR2 SNEGSKA (reference sequence). This CDR3 is 13 amino acids long. After removal of 2 bases from V and 2 bases from J, the junction contained 3 bases not matched to a gene. CDR3 in amino acids: CSARRDRAYEQYF. DNA of the CDR3: TGCAGTGCTAGACGAGACAGGGCCTACGAGCAGTACTTC.

The sample holds a few counts of this clonotype. V usage is TRBV6-2 or TRBV6-3 and J usage is TRBJ1-3; D is uncertain. The CDR3 is 13 amino acids. Trimming removed 8 bases at V and 4 bases at J, with 12 bases between. CDR1 and CDR2 from the germline V gene are MNHEY and SVGEGT. CDR3 sequence: CASVGASGNTIYF. The CDR3 nucleotides read TGTGCCAGCGTAGGAGCGTCCGGAAACACCATATATTTT.

CDR3 sequence reads: CASSLRGVVYEQYV. Written as DNA, the CDR3 is TGTGCCAGCAGTTTACGGGGGGTCGTGTACGAGCAGTACGTC. The gene calls are TRBV28 and TRBJ2-7; 7 bases fit TRBD2. Trimming at V came to 2 bases and at J to 4 bases, leaving 5 bases not matched to a gene. Germline values: CDR1 MDHEN, CDR2 SYDVKM. This CDR3 is 14 amino acids long.

This clonotype has a count of ten or more. The chain joins TRBV7-4 to TRBJ2-4; 8 positions match TRBD1. Germline V CDR1 and CDR2: SGHVT, SQSDAQ. V shed 4 bases, J shed 4 bases, and the junction held 12 bases outside the gene matches. The CDR3 is 17 residues long. This CDR3 reads CASSSKGDRFPKNIQYF. The CDR3 DNA reads TGTGCCAGCAGCTCCAAAGGGGACAGGTTTCCTAAAAACATTCAGTACTTC.

There are a few counts of this clonotype. The gene calls are TRBV5-1 and TRBJ2-7; D call uncertain. Germline loops: CDR1 SGHRS, CDR2 YFSETQ. The CDR3 is 16 residues long. With 4 bases removed from V and 3 bases from J, the gap between germline ends came to 20 bases. The CDR3 sequence: CASSPGHTINRYEQYF. The CDR3 nucleotides are TGCGCCAGCAGCCCTGGGCACACAATTAATCGCTACGAGCAGTACTTC. The full variable domain, in which reference TRBV5-1 and TRBJ2-7 provide the parts outside the CDR3, is KAGVTQTPRYLIKTRGQQVTLSCSPISGHRSVSWYQQTPGQGLQFLFEYFSETQRNKGNFPGRFSGRQFSNSRSEMNVSTLELGDSALYLCASSPGHTINRYEQYFGPGTRLTVT.

The chain has TRBV6-5 and TRBJ2-3; TRBD1 agrees at 10 bases. The CDR3 totals 16 residues. Germline CDR1 reads MNHEY; CDR2 reads SVGAGI. Germline trimming cut 0 bases from V and 4 bases from J; bases unmatched to any gene: 4. The CDR3 spells CASSYSDRGVSDTQYF. In DNA form, the CDR3 reads TGTGCCAGCAGTTACTCGGACAGGGGGGTTTCAGATACGCAGTATTTT.

The chain recombines TRBV2 with TRBJ1-2; TRBD1 is a possible D gene (6 bases). Germline CDR1 reads SNHLY; CDR2 reads FYNNEI. The CDR3 contains 14 residues. V was shortened by 6 bases and J by 0 bases, with 11 bases between the two germline ends. CDR3 region: CASRRDITNYGYTF. CDR3 sequence (DNA): TGTGCCAGCAGAAGGGACATAACTAACTATGGCTACACCTTC.

This clonotype has at least ten counts. J is TRBJ1-1 and V is TRBV7-2; D ambiguous. Trimming stripped 2 bases from V and 4 bases from J, with 14 bases between. The CDR3 covers 15 residues. Germline lookup yields CDR1 SGHTA and CDR2 FQGNSA. CDR3 loop: CASSLPSPGGTEAFF. The CDR3 region has the DNA TGTGCCAGCAGCTTACCCTCTCCAGGAGGCACTGAAGCTTTCTTT.

In this sample, this clonotype turned up many times. This chain links TRBV7-2 with TRBJ2-5; unclear D gene. The germline V gene has CDR1 SGHTA and CDR2 FQGNSA. V was cut by 1 base and J by 0 bases, with 3 bases left in between. This CDR3 comprises 13 residues. As DNA, the CDR3 is TGTGCCAGCAGCTTAGGCAACCAAGAGACCCAGTACTTC. It translates to CASSLGNQETQYF.

This clonotype was counted a few times. The chain links TRBV30 to TRBJ2-5, with 13 bases fitting TRBD2. CDR1 and CDR2 from the germline V gene are GTSNPN and SVGIG (reference sequence). The CDR3 totals 16 residues. With V trimmed by 2 bases and J by 5 bases, 8 bases remained unmatched. The CDR3 loop reads CAWSLGTSGTGETQYF. CDR3 sequence (DNA): TGTGCCTGGAGTCTCGGGACTAGCGGGACCGGGGAGACCCAGTACTTC.

This clonotype was counted ten times or more. The rearrangement uses TRBV7-8 and TRBJ2-5; 10 bases are a match to TRBD2. CDR1 is SGHVS and CDR2 is FQNEAQ in the germline V gene. The CDR3 extends over 21 amino acids. J gave up 5 bases and V 7 bases, and 28 bases lay outside the gene matches. The CDR3 DNA follows: TGTGCCAGCATTACTCTCGGAAGCAAATCTCTAGCGGGAGTTTATGGGGAGACCCAGTACTTC. Translating gives CASITLGSKSLAGVYGETQYF.

On this clonotype itself: This may come from a read error, since a much larger clone is one base off. This rearrangement joins TRBV28 to TRBJ1-5; unclear D gene. Trimming stripped 3 bases from V and 2 bases from J, with 11 bases between. Germline V gives CDR1 MDHEN, CDR2 SYDVKM. The CDR3 is 15 residues long. CDR3 loop: CASSFEGGGNQPQHF. The CDR3 DNA reads TGTGCCAGCAGTTTTGAGGGCGGGGGCAATCAGCCCCAGCATTTT.

This clonotype was counted a few times. V and J are TRBV12-3 or TRBV12-4 and TRBJ1-5, with D tentatively TRBD1 (6 bases). The CDR3 is 14 residues long. V lost 0 bases to trimming and J lost 5 bases, with 8 bases between them. The CDR3 sequence: CASSLARGDQPQHF. As DNA, the CDR3 is TGTGCCAGCAGTTTAGCGAGGGGGGATCAGCCCCAGCATTTT.

This clonotype was observed a handful of times. The CDR3 loop is CASSQADGEGGQFF. The CDR3 coding sequence is TGTGCCAGCAGCCAAGCGGACGGGGAGGGTGGCCAGTTCTTC. The rearrangement links TRBV14 to TRBJ2-1; 7 nucleotides align to TRBD2. The CDR3 totals 14 residues. From germline, CDR1 is SGHDN and CDR2 FVKESK. Trimming at V came to 1 base and at J to 13 bases, leaving 10 bases not matched to a gene.

This clonotype was seen only once. The rearrangement joins TRBV7-2 to TRBJ1-2; TRBD1 might be the D (5 bases). Germline CDR1 reads SGHTA; CDR2 reads FQGNSA. The CDR3 contains 14 residues. Trimming cost V 0 bases and J 7 bases, with 12 bases left between them. The CDR3 DNA reads TGTGCCAGCAGCTTAGCCAGGGAGAGATTTGGCTACACCTTC. It encodes CASSLARERFGYTF. Drawing the rest from reference TRBV7-2 and TRBJ1-2, the complete variable domain is GAGVSQSPSNKVTEKGKDVELRCDPISGHTALYWYRQSLGQGLEFLIYFQGNSAPDKSGLPSDRFSAERTGGSVSTLTIQRTQQEDSAVYLCASSLARERFGYTFGSGTRLTVV.

This clonotype has a single count. The chain combines TRBV20-1 with TRBJ2-1; D not certain. Looked up from germline, CDR1 is DFQATT and CDR2 is SNEGSKA (reference sequence). The CDR3 totals 11 residues. The V end lost 5 bases, the J end lost 9 bases, and 11 bases lay between the germline ends. In DNA, the CDR3 is TGCAGTGCTTACAACGTACCTGAGCAGTTCTTC. Amino acids: CSAYNVPEQFF.

At least ten counts were recorded for this clonotype. The chain links TRBV7-6 to TRBJ2-7, with TRBD1 matching 8 bases. V lost 3 bases, J lost 2 bases, and 3 bases stayed unmatched. Per the germline V gene, CDR1 is SGHVS and CDR2 is FNYEAQ. The CDR3 has 14 residues. The DNA for the CDR3 is TGTGCCAGCAGCTTGAGGACAGGGACCTACGAGCAGTACTTC. It translates to CASSLRTGTYEQYF.

This clonotype was seen a handful of times. This chain uses TRBV11-2 with TRBJ2-4; no clear D gene. V gave up 0 bases and J gave up 9 bases, with 12 bases separating them. Germline lookup yields CDR1 SGHAT and CDR2 FQNNGV. CDR3 size: 14 residues. The CDR3 DNA sequence: TGTGCCAGCAGCTTAGATTTCAGCTTTGTCATTCAGTACTTC. Translation: CASSLDFSFVIQYF.

This clonotype was detected a few times. The chain has TRBV10-1 and TRBJ1-1, with 7 bases lining up with TRBD1. Germline V gene sequence: CDR1 WNHNN, CDR2 SYGVQD (reference sequence). V lost 1 base to trimming and J lost 1 base; unmatched junction nucleotides: 6. The CDR3 has 16 amino acids. The CDR3 is CASSEYAQGPNTEAFF. CDR3 nucleotide sequence: TGCGCCAGCAGTGAGTATGCACAGGGGCCGAACACTGAAGCTTTCTTT.

This clonotype has at least ten counts. The chain combines TRBV11-2 with TRBJ2-1; 9 bases align to TRBD1. Germline V gives CDR1 SGHAT, CDR2 FQNNGV. The J segment lost 7 bases and the V segment lost 3 bases, leaving 7 bases of the junction unmatched. The CDR3 contains 15 residues. In nucleotides, the CDR3 is TGTGCCAGCAGCTTCGGACAGGGGCTGTCAAATGAGCAGTTCTTC. It specifies CASSFGQGLSNEQFF. Complete variable domain (other parts from reference TRBV11-2 and TRBJ2-1): EAGVAQSPRYKIIEKRQSVAFWCNPISGHATLYWYQQILGQGPKLLIQFQNNGVVDDSQLPKDRFSAERLKGVDSTLKIQPAKLEDSAVYLCASSFGQGLSNEQFFGPGTRLTVL.

This clonotype was counted only a few times. This sequence joins TRBV20-1 and TRBJ1-2, with 10 bases matching TRBD1. The germline V gene has CDR1 DFQATT and CDR2 SNEGSKA (reference sequence). The CDR3 consists of 13 residues. Trimming at V came to 6 bases and at J to 6 bases, leaving 7 bases not matched to a gene. The CDR3 sequence is CSAKMTGGDGYTF. CDR3 bases: TGCAGTGCCAAAATGACAGGGGGCGATGGCTACACCTTC.

This clonotype appeared many times. The V gene is TRBV7-8, the J gene TRBJ1-1; possible D gene TRBD1, 5 bases. Trimming cost V 1 base and J 1 base, with 10 bases left between them. Germline V lookup: CDR1 SGHVS, CDR2 FQNEAQ. The CDR3 covers 15 residues. The CDR3 loop is CASSLGQMKNTEAFF. For the CDR3, the DNA is TGTGCCAGCAGCTTAGGACAGATGAAGAACACTGAAGCTTTCTTT.

This clonotype was counted ten times or more. This chain joins TRBV7-9 and TRBJ1-1, with unresolved D. From germline, CDR1 is SEHNR and CDR2 FQNEAQ (reference sequence). Between the trimmed V and J ends, which lost 3 bases and 3 bases, there was a span of 8 bases. The CDR3 covers 13 residues. CDR3 in DNA: TGTGCCAGCAGCTTGATCAGCGACACTGAAGCTTTCTTT. This gives the protein CASSLISDTEAFF.

The sample holds many counts of this clonotype. The J gene is TRBJ1-2, the V gene TRBV19, with TRBD1 matching 7 bases. Trimming at V came to 3 bases and at J to 9 bases, leaving 7 bases not matched to a gene. CDR3 size: 13 residues. Germline CDR1 reads LNHDA; CDR2 reads SQIVND (reference sequence). In DNA, the CDR3 is TGTGCCAGTAGTATCGGGACAGTACCTAGCTACACCTTC. It yields the protein CASSIGTVPSYTF.

This sequence joins TRBV7-2 and TRBJ1-6; D may be TRBD1 (5 bases). The V end lost 6 bases, the J end lost 6 bases, and 12 bases lay between the germline ends. This CDR3 spans 14 amino acids. Looked up from germline, CDR1 is SGHTA and CDR2 is FQGNSA. CDR3 region: CASSRAQGNSPLHF. CDR3 nucleotide sequence: TGTGCCAGCAGTCGGGCCCAGGGTAATTCACCCCTCCACTTT.

CDR3 coding DNA: TGTGCCAGCAGTTACGGGACAGGAAAACAAGAGACCCAGTACTTC. It yields the protein CASSYGTGKQETQYF. The chain recombines TRBV6-6 with TRBJ2-5; 8 nucleotides match TRBD1. The CDR3 consists of 15 residues. V lost 2 bases to trimming and J lost 2 bases; unmatched junction nucleotides: 4. Germline lookup yields CDR1 MNHNY and CDR2 SVGAGI (reference sequence).

This clonotype has just a few counts. One junction end does not reproduce the germline sequence, and a read error may be involved. The DNA for the CDR3 is TGCAGCGTCGAAGGGCCAGGCCGAAGCACAGATACGCAGTATTTT. Translated, it gives CSVEGPGRSTDTQYF. This rearrangement joins TRBV29-1 to TRBJ2-3; D not certain. The CDR3 has 15 residues. CDR1 and CDR2 from the germline V gene are SQVTM and ANQGSEA.

This clonotype was seen many times. The chain recombines TRBV19 with TRBJ2-2; maybe TRBD1 (6 bases). CDR3 length equals 15 residues. The V end was cut by 5 bases, the J end by 2 bases, with 12 bases between. Germline values: CDR1 LNHDA, CDR2 SQIVND (reference sequence). CDR3 DNA sequence: TGTGCCAGTAGTGCCCGGGACAAAAACACCGGGGAGCTGTTTTTT. Protein sequence: CASSARDKNTGELFF.

This chain joins TRBV20-1 and TRBJ2-1; no firm D call. V lost 5 bases, J lost 6 bases, and 17 bases lay in between. Germline CDR1 and CDR2: DFQATT and SNEGSKA (reference sequence). The CDR3 is 14 amino acids. CDR3 bases: TGCAGTGCTCACGTGGGGATTAGCCTCAATGAGCAGTTCTTC. This translates into CSAHVGISLNEQFF.